This passage covers 25 T cell receptor beta chains from one sample sequenced in a study of T cell responses to AZD1222 COVID-19 vaccine. TCRdb's copy holds only in-frame clones and misses some; the assay was immunoSEQ multiplex PCR. The table lists about 140,000 clones, almost 85% of them singletons. The material sequenced was peripheral blood, taken 28 days after the second dose of the MenACWY control vaccine. The receptors come from an adult who received the MenACWY meningococcal vaccine as a control.

This clone is a singleton in its sample. The chain couples TRBV11-1 to TRBJ2-6; D is unclear. The CDR3 loop spans 13 amino acids. Looked up from germline, CDR1 is SGHAT and CDR2 is FQDESV (reference sequence). V was cut by 5 bases and J by 2 bases, with 4 bases left in between. The CDR3 reads CASSAAGANVLTF. The CDR3 coding sequence is TGTGCCAGCAGCGCGGCTGGGGCCAACGTCCTGACTTTC.

The chain uses TRBV2 and TRBJ2-1, with TRBD1 matching 7 bases. The CDR3 runs to 13 residues. V lost 6 bases, J lost 8 bases, and 7 bases stayed unmatched. CDR1 is SNHLY, CDR2 FYNNEI, per germline. DNA of the CDR3: TGTGCCAGCAGCGTATGGACAGGCGATGAGCAGTTCTTC. Translated, it gives CASSVWTGDEQFF.

This chain links TRBV30 with TRBJ2-1, with 7 nucleotides matching TRBD1. Germline V gene lookup returns CDR1 GTSNPN and CDR2 SVGIG (reference sequence). V was clipped by 5 bases and J by 9 bases; unmatched bases: 4. CDR3 length: 11 amino acids. This CDR3 reads CAWRDRVEQFF. In DNA form, the CDR3 reads TGTGCCTGGCGTGACAGGGTTGAGCAGTTCTTC.

The chain couples TRBV9 to TRBJ2-4; 7 bases align to TRBD1. The J segment lost 3 bases and the V segment lost 4 bases, leaving 10 bases of the junction unmatched. The CDR3 spans 16 residues. Germline CDR1 is SGDLS and CDR2 is YYNGEE. CDR3 loop: CASSTGQEFVKNIQYF. CDR3 DNA: TGTGCCAGCAGCACCGGACAGGAATTTGTCAAAAACATTCAGTACTTC.

This chain uses TRBV6-1 with TRBJ1-1; the D is unclear. Germline loops: CDR1 MNHNS, CDR2 SASEGT. The length of the CDR3 is 13 residues. V was trimmed by 3 bases and J by 5 bases, leaving 10 bases between them. CDR3 DNA: TGTGCCAGCAGTGACCGGACGTGGACTGAAGCTTTCTTT. This sequence encodes CASSDRTWTEAFF.

This clone turned up a few times. The rearrangement uses TRBV12-3 or TRBV12-4 and TRBJ1-2; D is undetermined. This CDR3 has 11 amino acids. V dropped 5 bases and J dropped 4 bases, with 5 bases sitting between them. CDR3: CASSPGYGYTF. Here the CDR3 DNA reads TGTGCCAGCAGTCCAGGCTATGGCTACACCTTC.

Only one count was recorded for this clone. The CDR3 loop is CASSYGLASGELFF. As DNA, the CDR3 is TGTGCCAGCAGCTACGGACTAGCCTCCGGGGAGCTGTTTTTT. V usage is TRBV11-3 and J usage is TRBJ2-2; 8 nucleotides align to TRBD2. J lost 6 bases, V lost 4 bases, and 4 bases had no gene match. Germline lookup yields CDR1 SGHNT and CDR2 YENEEA. The CDR3 is made up of 14 amino acids.

This sequence joins TRBV29-1 and TRBJ2-2; D may be TRBD1 (6 bases). CDR1 and CDR2 (germline): SQVTM, ANQGSEA. V gave up 4 bases and J gave up 7 bases, with 13 bases separating them. The CDR3 has 13 residues. The CDR3 here is CSVGRGGGGELFF. In DNA, the CDR3 is TGCAGCGTTGGCAGGGGCGGTGGCGGGGAGCTGTTTTTT.

The chain has TRBV10-1 and TRBJ2-2; 9 bases agree with TRBD1. CDR3 size: 15 residues. Losses at the gene ends were 8 bases for V and 5 bases for J; bases not matched to a gene: 9. The germline gives CDR1 WNHNN, CDR2 SYGVQD (reference sequence). CDR3 coding DNA: TGCGCCAGCTTACACCGGGACAGGGATACCGGGGAGCTGTTTTTT. Encoded protein: CASLHRDRDTGELFF.

The rearrangement joins TRBV7-3 to TRBJ2-6, with 8 bases aligning to TRBD1. V dropped 2 bases and J dropped 11; count of bases not matched to a gene: 8. The CDR3 has 15 residues. Germline lookup yields CDR1 SGHTA and CDR2 FQGTGA. The CDR3 coding sequence is TGTGCCAGCAGCTTATTAGGACAGGGTTTAGACGTCCTGACTTTC. Its translation is CASSLLGQGLDVLTF.

The chain recombines TRBV2 with TRBJ2-2; no reliable D call. Germline lookup yields CDR1 SNHLY and CDR2 FYNNEI. V gave up 0 bases and J gave up 7 bases, with 6 bases separating them. CDR3 length: 13 amino acids. The CDR3 region has the DNA TGTGCCAGCAGTGAAGCGCAAGGCGGGGAGCTGTTTTTT. It encodes CASSEAQGGELFF. The whole variable domain, remainder taken from reference TRBV2 and TRBJ2-2, is EPEVTQTPSHQVTQMGQEVILRCVPISNHLYFYWYRQILGQKVEFLVSFYNNEISEKSEIFDDQFSVERPDGSNFTLKIRSTKLEDSAMYFCASSEAQGGELFFGEGSRLTVL.

The chain has TRBV10-1 and TRBJ1-5; D is ambiguous. Germline-derived CDR1 and CDR2 are WNHNN and SYGVQD (reference sequence). Trimming shortened V by 10 bases and J by 6 bases, and 16 bases separated the two germline ends. This CDR3 has 13 residues. The CDR3 coding sequence is TGCGCCACCTCAAGTAGGGCGGGTCAGCCCCAGCATTTT. As protein: CATSSRAGQPQHF.

The rearrangement uses TRBV15 and TRBJ1-4; D gene unclear. Germline CDR1 LNHNV, CDR2 YYDKDF (reference sequence). The CDR3 contains 17 residues. V was trimmed by 1 base and J by 8 bases, leaving 20 bases between them. CDR3 in DNA: TGTGCCACCAGCAGAGGCGAGGATTACCTAAGGCCAGAAAAACTGTTTTTT. It translates to CATSRGEDYLRPEKLFF.

The rearrangement uses TRBV28 and TRBJ1-5; 8 bases are a match to TRBD1. The CDR3 extends over 15 amino acids. CDR1 is MDHEN and CDR2 is SYDVKM in the germline V gene. V lost 3 bases, J lost 5 bases, and 6 bases stayed unmatched. CDR3 bases: TGTGCCAGCAGTTTGGGGAAGACAGGGGATCAGCCCCAGCATTTT. This translates into CASSLGKTGDQPQHF.

This chain links TRBV6-4 with TRBJ2-5; D is perhaps TRBD1 (5 bases). The ends were cut back, 3 bases at V and 3 bases at J, with 5 bases in the middle. CDR1 and CDR2 (germline): MRHNA, SNTAGT. The CDR3 length is 12 residues. Here the CDR3 DNA reads TGTGCCAGCAGTGAAGGGGAAGAGACCCAGTACTTC. Translation gives CASSEGEETQYF.

The rearrangement links TRBV6-2 or TRBV6-3 to TRBJ1-5; D is unresolved. The CDR3 is 14 residues long. The germline V and J ends were trimmed by 4 bases and 4 bases, with 11 bases remaining between them. Germline V gene data show CDR1 as MNHEY and CDR2 as SVGEGT. Here the CDR3 reads CASSSLGRNQPQHF. The CDR3, as DNA: TGTGCCAGCAGTTCCCTAGGGAGGAATCAGCCCCAGCATTTT.

The rearrangement joins TRBV4-3 to TRBJ2-7; D is perhaps TRBD2 (5 bases). CDR1 LGHNA and CDR2 YSLEER come from the germline V gene. The CDR3 is 19 residues long. The V gene lost 3 bases and the J gene lost 5 bases, with 29 bases spanning the gap. The CDR3 region has the DNA TGCGCCAGCAGCCACTGGAGGAGGCCTTTGGGTTCGGGGTACAACGAGCAGTACTTC. Translating it yields CASSHWRRPLGSGYNEQYF.

V is TRBV18 and J is TRBJ2-1; D is unresolved. The CDR3 length is 15 residues. Germline CDR1 KGHSH, CDR2 LQKENI. Trimming took off 6 bases at V and 7 bases at J, with 19 bases between the two ends. The CDR3 sequence: CASSPFSGRMNEQFF. The CDR3 DNA reads TGTGCCAGCTCCCCGTTCAGTGGAAGGATGAATGAGCAGTTCTTC.

J is TRBJ1-2 and V is TRBV2; D gene ambiguous. Trimming removed 6 bases from V and 2 bases from J, with 1 base in between. Looked up from germline, CDR1 is SNHLY and CDR2 is FYNNEI. The CDR3 covers 10 residues. CDR3 residues: CASRNYGYTF. DNA for the CDR3: TGTGCCAGCAGGAACTATGGCTACACCTTC.

This clone was seen a few times. The chain joins TRBV7-2 to TRBJ1-2; D uncertain. The germline V and J ends were trimmed by 4 bases and 3 bases, with 18 bases remaining between them. The V gene's germline CDR1 is SGHTA and CDR2 FQGNSA. The CDR3 covers 16 residues. The CDR3 is CASSSARVSNHYGYTF. The CDR3 nucleotides are TGTGCCAGCAGCTCGGCCCGGGTATCGAATCACTATGGCTACACCTTC.

The chain carries TRBV7-9 and TRBJ1-5, with 10 bases identical to TRBD1. V lost 4 bases to trimming and J lost 3 bases; unmatched junction nucleotides: 3. Germline lookup yields CDR1 SEHNR and CDR2 FQNEAQ (reference sequence). The CDR3 runs to 15 residues. CDR3 loop: CASSSGTGDNQPQHF. The CDR3 DNA reads as TGTGCCAGCAGCTCCGGGACAGGGGACAATCAGCCCCAGCATTTT. The full variable domain, with the rest looked up from reference TRBV7-9 and TRBJ1-5, is DTGVSQNPRHKITKRGQNVTFRCDPISEHNRLYWYRQTLGQGPEFLTYFQNEAQLEKSRLLSDRFSAERPKGSFSTLEIQRTEQGDSAMYLCASSSGTGDNQPQHFGDGTRLSIL.

Details on this clone: One end of the junction does not line up with germline, which may come from a read error. The chain employs TRBV12-3 or TRBV12-4 and TRBJ2-2, with 8 bases lining up with TRBD1. This CDR3 is built from 12 residues. CDR3 sequence: CASSLDRGGRTF. In DNA, the CDR3 is TGTGCCAGCAGCCTTGACAGGGGCGGGCGGACTTTT.

V usage is TRBV7-9 and J usage is TRBJ1-4; D is unresolved. CDR3 length equals 11 residues. Germline V gene sequence: CDR1 SEHNR, CDR2 FQNEAQ (reference sequence). With 4 bases removed from V and 8 bases from J, the gap between germline ends came to 5 bases. The CDR3 is CASSSGEKLFF. The CDR3 DNA sequence: TGTGCCAGCAGCTCCGGAGAAAAACTGTTTTTT.

The rearrangement links TRBV27 to TRBJ2-3; 7 bases map to TRBD1. CDR3 length: 14 residues. Germline loops: CDR1 MNHEY, CDR2 SMNVEV (reference sequence). J was trimmed by 2 bases and V by 4 bases; bases with no gene match: 3. CDR3 coding DNA: TGTGCCAGCAGTTCGACAGGGTACACAGATACGCAGTATTTT. It encodes CASSSTGYTDTQYF.

For the CDR3, the DNA is TGTGCCAGCTCAACGTCAGCCTACAATGAGCAGTTCTTC. This sequence encodes CASSTSAYNEQFF. The chain couples TRBV18 to TRBJ2-1; D is unclear. V was shortened by 5 bases and J by 2 bases, with 7 bases between the two germline ends. The CDR3 sequence is 13 residues long. Per germline, CDR1 KGHSH and CDR2 LQKENI.